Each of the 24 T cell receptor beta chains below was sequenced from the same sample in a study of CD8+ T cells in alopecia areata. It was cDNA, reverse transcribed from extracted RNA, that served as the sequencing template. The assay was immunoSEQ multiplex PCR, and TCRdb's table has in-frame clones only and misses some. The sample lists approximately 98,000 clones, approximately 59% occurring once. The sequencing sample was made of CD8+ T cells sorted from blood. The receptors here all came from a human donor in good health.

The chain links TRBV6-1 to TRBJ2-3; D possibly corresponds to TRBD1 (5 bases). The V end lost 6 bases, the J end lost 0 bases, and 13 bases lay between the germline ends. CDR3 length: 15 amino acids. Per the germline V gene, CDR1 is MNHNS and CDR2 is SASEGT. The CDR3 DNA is TGTGCCAGCAGCCCAGGGATCGGGAGCACAGATACGCAGTATTTT. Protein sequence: CASSPGIGSTDTQYF.

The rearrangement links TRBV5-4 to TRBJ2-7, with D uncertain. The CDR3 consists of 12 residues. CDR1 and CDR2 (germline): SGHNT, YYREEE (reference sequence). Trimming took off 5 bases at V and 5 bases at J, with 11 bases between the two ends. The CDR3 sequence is CASRYSRDEQYF. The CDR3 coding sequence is TGTGCCAGCAGATACAGCCGGGACGAGCAGTACTTC.

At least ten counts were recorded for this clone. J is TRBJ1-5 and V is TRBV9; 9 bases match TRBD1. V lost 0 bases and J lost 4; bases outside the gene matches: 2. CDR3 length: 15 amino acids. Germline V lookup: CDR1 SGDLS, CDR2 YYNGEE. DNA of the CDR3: TGTGCCAGCAGCGTAGGGACAGGGGAAAATCAGCCCCAGCATTTT. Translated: CASSVGTGENQPQHF.

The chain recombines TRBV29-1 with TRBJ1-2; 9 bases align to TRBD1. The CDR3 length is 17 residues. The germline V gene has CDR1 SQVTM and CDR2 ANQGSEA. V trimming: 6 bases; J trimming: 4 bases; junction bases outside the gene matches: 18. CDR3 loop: CSVRDRDSLFPRYGYTF. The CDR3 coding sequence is TGCAGCGTCCGGGACAGGGATTCTCTTTTCCCCCGCTATGGCTACACCTTC.

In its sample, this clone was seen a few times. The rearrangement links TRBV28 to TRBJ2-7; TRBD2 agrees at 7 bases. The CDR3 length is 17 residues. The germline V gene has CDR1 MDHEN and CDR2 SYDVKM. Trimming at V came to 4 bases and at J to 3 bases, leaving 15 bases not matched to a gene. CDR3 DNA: TGTGCCAGCAGTTCTAGGGAGGGACGAGAAATTTACTACGAGCAGTACTTC. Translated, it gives CASSSREGREIYYEQYF.

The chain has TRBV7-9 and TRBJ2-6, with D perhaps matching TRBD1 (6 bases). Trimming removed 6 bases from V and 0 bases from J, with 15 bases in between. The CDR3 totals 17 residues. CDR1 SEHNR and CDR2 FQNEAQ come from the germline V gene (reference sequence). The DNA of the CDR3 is TGTGCCAGCAGGTTGGGATCACAGGGCTCTGGGGCCAACGTCCTGACTTTC. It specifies CASRLGSQGSGANVLTF.

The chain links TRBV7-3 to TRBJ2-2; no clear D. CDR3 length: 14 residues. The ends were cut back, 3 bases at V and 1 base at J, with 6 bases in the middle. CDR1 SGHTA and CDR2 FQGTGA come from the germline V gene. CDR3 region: CASSFTENTGELFF. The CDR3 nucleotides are TGTGCCAGCAGCTTCACGGAGAACACCGGGGAGCTGTTTTTT.

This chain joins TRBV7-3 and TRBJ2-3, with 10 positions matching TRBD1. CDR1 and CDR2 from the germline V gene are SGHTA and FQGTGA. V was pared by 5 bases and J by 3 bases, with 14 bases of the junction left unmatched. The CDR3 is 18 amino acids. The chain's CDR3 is CASSSHDRGRGLTDTQYF. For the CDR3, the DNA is TGTGCCAGCAGCAGCCACGACAGGGGGCGAGGTTTAACAGATACGCAGTATTTT.

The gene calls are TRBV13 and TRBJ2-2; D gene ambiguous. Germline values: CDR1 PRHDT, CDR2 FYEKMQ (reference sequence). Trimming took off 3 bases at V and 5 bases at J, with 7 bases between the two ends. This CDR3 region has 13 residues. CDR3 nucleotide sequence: TGTGCCAGCAGCTTCGGTCGGACCGGGGAGCTGTTTTTT. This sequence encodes CASSFGRTGELFF.

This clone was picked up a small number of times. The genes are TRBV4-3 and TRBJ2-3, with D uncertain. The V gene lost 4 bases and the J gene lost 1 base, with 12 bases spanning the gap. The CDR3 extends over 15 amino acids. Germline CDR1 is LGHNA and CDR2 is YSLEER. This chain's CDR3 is CASSPQESRTDTQYF. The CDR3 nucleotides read TGCGCCAGCAGCCCCCAGGAGTCGCGCACAGATACGCAGTATTTT.

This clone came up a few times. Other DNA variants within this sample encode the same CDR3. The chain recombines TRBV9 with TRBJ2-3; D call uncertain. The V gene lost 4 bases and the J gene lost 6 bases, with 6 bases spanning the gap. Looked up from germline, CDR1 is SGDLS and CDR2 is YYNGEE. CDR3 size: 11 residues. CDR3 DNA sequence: TGTGCCAGCAGCTACACGGATACGCAGTATTTT. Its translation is CASSYTDTQYF.

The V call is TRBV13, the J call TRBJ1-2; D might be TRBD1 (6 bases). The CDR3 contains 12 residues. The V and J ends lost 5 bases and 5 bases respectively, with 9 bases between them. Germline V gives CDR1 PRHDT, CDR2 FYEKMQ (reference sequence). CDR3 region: CASSTQGYGYTF. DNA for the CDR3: TGTGCCAGCAGCACACAGGGTTATGGCTACACCTTC.

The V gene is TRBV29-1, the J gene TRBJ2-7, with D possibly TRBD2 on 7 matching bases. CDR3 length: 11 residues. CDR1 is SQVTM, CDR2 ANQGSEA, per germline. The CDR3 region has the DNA TGCACCGGGGGGACAAGCCCCGAGCAGTACTTC. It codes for CTGGTSPEQYF.

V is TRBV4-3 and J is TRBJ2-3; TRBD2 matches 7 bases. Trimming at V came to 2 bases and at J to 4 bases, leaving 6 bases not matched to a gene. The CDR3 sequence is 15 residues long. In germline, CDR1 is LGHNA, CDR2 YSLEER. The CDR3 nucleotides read TGCGCCAGCAGCCAACTGACTAGCAGCGCAGATACGCAGTATTTT. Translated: CASSQLTSSADTQYF.

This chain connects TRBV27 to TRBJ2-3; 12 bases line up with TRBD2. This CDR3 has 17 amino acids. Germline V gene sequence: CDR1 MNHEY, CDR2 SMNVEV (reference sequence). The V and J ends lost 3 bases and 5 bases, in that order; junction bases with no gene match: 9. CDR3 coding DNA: TGTGCCAGCAGTTTCGGTTCTGGACTAGCGGGGAGAGATACGCAGTATTTT. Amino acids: CASSFGSGLAGRDTQYF.

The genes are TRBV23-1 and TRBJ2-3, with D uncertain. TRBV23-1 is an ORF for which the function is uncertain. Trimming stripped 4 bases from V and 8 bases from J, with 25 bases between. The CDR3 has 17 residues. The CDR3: CASSPKGMYRAAFTQYF. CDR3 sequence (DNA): TGCGCCAGCAGTCCCAAGGGCATGTACCGGGCGGCGTTTACGCAGTATTTT.

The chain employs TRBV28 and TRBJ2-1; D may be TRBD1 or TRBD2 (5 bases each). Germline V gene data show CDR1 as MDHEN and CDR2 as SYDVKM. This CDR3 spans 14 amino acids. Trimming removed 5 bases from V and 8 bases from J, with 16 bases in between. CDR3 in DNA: TGTGCCAGCAGTCTACCGGGACGGTTCTATGAGCAGTTCTTC. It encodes CASSLPGRFYEQFF.

CDR3 DNA: TGTGCCAGCAGTCGTAGCGGACAGTTCAATCAGCCCCAGCATTTT. This encodes CASSRSGQFNQPQHF. This chain uses TRBV7-9 with TRBJ1-5, with TRBD1 as a possible D gene (6 bases). V dropped 6 bases and J dropped 3 bases, with 15 bases sitting between them. The CDR3 totals 15 residues. Germline CDR1 and CDR2: SEHNR and FQNEAQ (reference sequence).

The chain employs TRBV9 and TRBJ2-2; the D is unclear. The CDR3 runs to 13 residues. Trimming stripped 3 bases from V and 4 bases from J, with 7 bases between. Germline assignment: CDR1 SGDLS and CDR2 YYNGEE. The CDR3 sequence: CASSAGSTGELFF. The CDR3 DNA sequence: TGTGCCAGCAGCGCCGGTAGCACCGGGGAGCTGTTTTTT.

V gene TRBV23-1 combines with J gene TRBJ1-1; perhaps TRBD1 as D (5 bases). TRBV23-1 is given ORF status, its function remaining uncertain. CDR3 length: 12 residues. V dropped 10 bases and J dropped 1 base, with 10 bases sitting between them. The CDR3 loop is CAIWGTNTEAFF. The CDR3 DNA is TGCGCCATTTGGGGGACGAACACTGAAGCTTTCTTT.

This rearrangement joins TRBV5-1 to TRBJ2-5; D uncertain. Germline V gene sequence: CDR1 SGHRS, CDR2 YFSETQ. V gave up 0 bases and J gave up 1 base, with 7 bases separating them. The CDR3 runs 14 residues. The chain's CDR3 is CASSLVSFQETQYF. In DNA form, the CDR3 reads TGCGCCAGCAGCTTGGTTTCATTCCAAGAGACCCAGTACTTC.

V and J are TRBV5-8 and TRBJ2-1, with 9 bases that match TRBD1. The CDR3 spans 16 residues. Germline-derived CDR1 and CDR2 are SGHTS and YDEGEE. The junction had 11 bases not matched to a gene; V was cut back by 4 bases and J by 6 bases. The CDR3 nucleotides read TGTGCCAGCAGCCCCATAGGGACAGGGTCGGTCAATGAGCAGTTCTTC. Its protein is CASSPIGTGSVNEQFF.

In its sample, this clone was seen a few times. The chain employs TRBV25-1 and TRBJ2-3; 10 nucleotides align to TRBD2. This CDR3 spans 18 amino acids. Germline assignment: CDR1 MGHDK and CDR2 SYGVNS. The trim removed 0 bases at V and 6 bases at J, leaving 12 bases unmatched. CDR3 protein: CASSEYLLAGTSADTQYF. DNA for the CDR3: TGTGCCAGCAGTGAATATCTACTCGCCGGGACTAGCGCGGATACGCAGTATTTT.

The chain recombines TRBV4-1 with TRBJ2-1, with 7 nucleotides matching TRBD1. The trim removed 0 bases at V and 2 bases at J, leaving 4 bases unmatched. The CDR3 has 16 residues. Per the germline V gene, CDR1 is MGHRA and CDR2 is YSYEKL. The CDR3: CASSQEQGDPYNEQFF. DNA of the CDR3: TGCGCCAGCAGCCAAGAGCAGGGGGACCCCTACAATGAGCAGTTCTTC.